What follows are 20 T cell receptor beta chains derived from one specimen sequenced in a study of cytomegalovirus exposure and HLA in healthy donors. The PCR used 60 Vbeta and 13 Jbeta primers. Data came from immunoSEQ multiplex PCR; TCRdb stores just in-frame clones and leaves some out. The sample comprises 150,000 to 200,000 clones, over 60% of which are singletons, and approximately 1.1% rests with the top ten. The specimen was PBMCs. The source of these receptors is a woman in her thirties or forties in good health and CMV-seronegative.

This chain uses TRBV7-2 with TRBJ1-5; TRBD1 aligns across 9 bases. Germline CDR1 is SGHTA and CDR2 is FQGNSA. Trimming removed 4 bases from V and 0 bases from J; junction bases left unmatched: 4. The CDR3 contains 16 residues. CDR3 in DNA: TGTGCCAGCAGCTCGACAGGGGGTGGTAGCAATCAGCCCCAGCATTTT. Encoded protein: CASSSTGGGSNQPQHF.

The chain couples TRBV21-1 to TRBJ1-5; the D segment call TRBD1 is taken from the table without a DNA check. TRBV21-1 is flagged as a pseudogene. The CDR3 is 15 amino acids. As DNA, the CDR3 is TGTGCCAGCAGCAAATATAGGCAGGGAAGTCAGCCCCAGCATTTT. As protein: CASSKYRQGSQPQHF.

CDR3 sequence reads: CASSWDRGRTGELFF. The CDR3 DNA reads TGTGCCAGCAGTTGGGACAGGGGGCGGACCGGGGAGCTGTTTTTT. The rearrangement joins TRBV4-2 to TRBJ2-2; 12 bases agree with TRBD1. Losses at the gene ends were 6 bases for V and 5 bases for J; bases not matched to a gene: 4. CDR1 LGHNA and CDR2 YNFKEQ come from the germline V gene. The CDR3 is made up of 15 amino acids.

V usage is TRBV10-3 and J usage is TRBJ2-3, with 8 bases matching TRBD2. Unmatched junction bases numbered 4, after V lost 2 bases and J lost 3 bases. Germline V gives CDR1 ENHRY, CDR2 SYGVKD. The CDR3 has 15 residues. The CDR3 protein is CAISEGSGSTDTQYF. In DNA, the CDR3 is TGTGCCATCAGTGAGGGGAGCGGGAGTACAGATACGCAGTATTTT.

J is TRBJ1-4 and V is TRBV21-1; the table assigns TRBD1, which was not confirmed against the DNA. TRBV21-1 is a known pseudogene. This CDR3 is 15 amino acids long. CDR3 amino acids: CASSSLGQGAEKLFF. DNA for the CDR3: TGTGCCAGCAGCTCTTTGGGACAGGGTGCCGAAAAACTGTTTTTT.

V is TRBV10-1 and J is TRBJ1-2, with 7 bases lining up with TRBD1. The CDR3 has 16 amino acids. V was clipped by 1 base and J by 1 base; unmatched bases: 6. Germline V lookup: CDR1 WNHNN, CDR2 SYGVQD (reference sequence). CDR3 sequence reads: CASSEYNGQVNYGYTF. The CDR3 DNA sequence: TGCGCCAGCAGTGAGTATAACGGACAGGTTAACTATGGCTACACCTTC.

This chain uses TRBV18 with TRBJ2-2; D is possibly TRBD2 (5 bases). This CDR3 comprises 14 residues. Germline V lookup: CDR1 KGHSH, CDR2 LQKENI. V was cut by 3 bases and J by 7 bases, with 12 bases left in between. The CDR3 loop reads CASSPQRGNGELFF. The CDR3 coding sequence is TGTGCCAGCTCACCCCAGAGAGGGAACGGGGAGCTGTTTTTT.

The J gene is TRBJ2-2, the V gene TRBV4-2, with TRBD2 matching 7 bases. V trimming: 5 bases; J trimming: 1 base; junction bases outside the gene matches: 10. CDR1 is LGHNA, CDR2 YNFKEQ, per germline. CDR3 length: 17 residues. The CDR3 reads CASSNRREGRNTGELFF. CDR3 sequence (DNA): TGTGCCAGCAGCAATAGGAGGGAGGGCCGGAACACCGGGGAGCTGTTTTTT.

This chain connects TRBV30 to TRBJ1-5; D is uncertain. CDR1 GTSNPN and CDR2 SVGIG come from the germline V gene (reference sequence). The CDR3 is 12 amino acids. V gave up 0 bases and J gave up 9 bases, with 9 bases separating them. In DNA form, the CDR3 reads TGTGCCTGGAGTGTACTAAGCGGGCCCCAGCATTTT. Translated, it gives CAWSVLSGPQHF.

The rearrangement links TRBV5-1 to TRBJ1-1, with D possibly being TRBD1 (6 bases). The germline V gene encodes CDR1 SGHRS and CDR2 YFSETQ. The germline V and J ends were trimmed by 5 bases and 0 bases, with 20 bases remaining between them. CDR3 length: 17 amino acids. The DNA for the CDR3 is TGCGCCAGCAGTTCGGGGAGGGACACCTTGATGAACACTGAAGCTTTCTTT. It is translated as CASSSGRDTLMNTEAFF.

The chain joins TRBV19 to TRBJ2-2; 7 bases are a match to TRBD1. V lost 4 bases, J lost 2 bases, and 4 bases stayed unmatched. Looked up from germline, CDR1 is LNHDA and CDR2 is SQIVND (reference sequence). The CDR3 spans 15 residues. The CDR3 DNA reads as TGTGCCAGTAGTAGGGACAGAACTAACACCGGGGAGCTGTTTTTT. This encodes CASSRDRTNTGELFF.

The V call is TRBV27, the J call TRBJ1-2, with D perhaps TRBD1 (6 bases). V lost 3 bases and J lost 7, with 15 bases in between. There are 14 residues in the CDR3. Germline CDR1 reads MNHEY; CDR2 reads SMNVEV (reference sequence). The CDR3 loop reads CASSFARTVGGYTF. The CDR3 DNA follows: TGTGCCAGCAGTTTCGCGCGGACAGTTGGTGGCTACACCTTC.

The chain recombines TRBV19 with TRBJ1-2, with 8 bases identical to TRBD1. Germline CDR1 is LNHDA and CDR2 is SQIVND (reference sequence). The CDR3 extends over 14 amino acids. Trimming removed 3 bases from V and 6 bases from J; junction bases left unmatched: 6. CDR3 DNA sequence: TGTGCCAGTAGTATTGAGGGCAGGGGGCATGGCTACACCTTC. Translating gives CASSIEGRGHGYTF.

V and J are TRBV6-6 and TRBJ2-3, with TRBD2 identical over 7 bases. V shed 6 bases, J shed 3 bases, and the junction held 6 bases outside the gene matches. Germline V gene data show CDR1 as MNHNY and CDR2 as SVGAGI (reference sequence). This CDR3 comprises 14 residues. The CDR3 spells CASSRWGGTDTQYF. DNA of the CDR3: TGTGCCAGCAGCCGGTGGGGGGGTACAGATACGCAGTATTTT.

The chain uses TRBV7-9 and TRBJ2-2, with 7 bases that match TRBD1. This CDR3 has 15 amino acids. Germline assignment: CDR1 SEHNR and CDR2 FQNEAQ (reference sequence). The V segment lost 5 bases and the J segment 6 bases; nucleotides outside the gene matches: 9. The CDR3 DNA sequence: TGTGCCAGCAGCGCCTCCAGGGGGATGGCCGGGGAGCTGTTTTTT. This gives the protein CASSASRGMAGELFF.

The chain combines TRBV30 with TRBJ1-6; TRBD1 matches at 9 bases. The V and J ends lost 2 bases and 7 bases, in that order; junction bases with no gene match: 3. The CDR3 is made up of 14 amino acids. CDR1 GTSNPN and CDR2 SVGIG come from the germline V gene (reference sequence). The CDR3 DNA reads as TGTGCCTGGAGTCTGACAGGGGGGAATTCACCCCTCCACTTT. It translates to CAWSLTGGNSPLHF.

The V gene is TRBV5-4, the J gene TRBJ1-4; D may be TRBD1 (6 bases). Deletions cut 4 bases from V and 6 bases from J, with 13 bases between. The CDR3 has 14 amino acids. Looked up from germline, CDR1 is SGHNT and CDR2 is YYREEE (reference sequence). The CDR3 spells CASSLVAGDEKLFF. The CDR3 DNA follows: TGTGCCAGCAGCCTGGTGGCAGGGGATGAAAAACTGTTTTTT.

CDR3 in amino acids: CASSLRQGMGYTF. CDR3 nucleotide sequence: TGTGCCAGCAGCTTGCGTCAGGGGATGGGCTACACCTTC. The chain recombines TRBV5-4 with TRBJ1-2; TRBD1 is a possible D gene (6 bases). The CDR3 spans 13 residues. CDR1 is SGHNT and CDR2 is YYREEE in the germline V gene (reference sequence). Trimming removed 1 base from V and 8 bases from J, with 12 bases in between.

The chain couples TRBV11-3 to TRBJ2-1; tentative D call: TRBD1 (7 bases). Looked up from germline, CDR1 is SGHNT and CDR2 is YENEEA. The V end was cut by 6 bases, the J end by 6 bases, with 21 bases between. This CDR3 comprises 16 residues. CDR3 sequence (DNA): TGTGCCAGCAGTTCAATCACAGGGGCCGGGGGCAATGAGCAGTTCTTC. The encoded protein is CASSSITGAGGNEQFF.

This chain connects TRBV5-4 to TRBJ2-7; 10 positions agree with TRBD2. The V segment lost 4 bases and the J segment 5 bases; nucleotides outside the gene matches: 21. The CDR3 runs 19 residues. Germline V CDR1 and CDR2: SGHNT, YYREEE (reference sequence). The CDR3 spells CASSVRPGEREGDGDEQYV. The CDR3 DNA reads as TGTGCCAGCAGCGTCCGACCCGGGGAGCGGGAGGGCGACGGGGACGAGCAGTACGTC.